A single sample is the source of the 14 T cell receptor beta chains below, sequenced in a study of CD8 T cells in ankylosing spondylitis. General study points: Typical of ankylosing spondylitis blood, it appeared, was a TCR beta motif of roughly eight highly homologous variants.

These receptors' targets are unknown. TCRdb passed the 5' RACE reads through MiXCR, listing each CDR3 protein once. This sample has over 600,000 distinct CDR3 sequences, with around a fifth found just once. Source material: blood, either unsorted or a sorted T cell fraction (not recorded which). These receptors were obtained from a male donor with ankylosing spondylitis.

A few counts support this clonotype. The chain has TRBV20-1 and TRBJ1-6, with 9 bases fitting TRBD1. CDR1 is DFQATT and CDR2 is SNEGSKA in the germline V gene (reference sequence). V was pared by 2 bases and J by 4 bases, with 6 bases of the junction left unmatched. This CDR3 is 16 amino acids long. CDR3 DNA sequence: TGCAGTGCTAGACCTGGGACAGGGCTTTATAATTCACCCCTCCACTTT. It specifies CSARPGTGLYNSPLHF.

The table lists this clonotype with a few counts. The V call is TRBV5-1, the J call TRBJ2-7, with TRBD1 matching 12 bases. The CDR3 is 14 residues long. The junction had 6 bases not matched to a gene; V was cut back by 5 bases and J by 6 bases. Germline-derived CDR1 and CDR2 are SGHRS and YFSETQ. In DNA, the CDR3 is TGCGCCAGCAGTGCGGGACAGGGGGCGTCCGAGCAGTACTTC. This sequence encodes CASSAGQGASEQYF. Variable domain in full (rest from reference TRBV5-1 and TRBJ2-7): KAGVTQTPRYLIKTRGQQVTLSCSPISGHRSVSWYQQTPGQGLQFLFEYFSETQRNKGNFPGRFSGRQFSNSRSEMNVSTLELGDSALYLCASSAGQGASEQYFGPGTRLTVT.

This clonotype has a handful of counts. The V gene is TRBV30, the J gene TRBJ2-5; 7 positions agree with TRBD1. The CDR3 length is 12 residues. V trimming: 4 bases; J trimming: 5 bases; junction bases outside the gene matches: 4. Per the germline V gene, CDR1 is GTSNPN and CDR2 is SVGIG (reference sequence). The CDR3 sequence is CAWTTGTETQYF. The DNA of the CDR3 is TGTGCCTGGACGACAGGGACGGAGACCCAGTACTTC.

Turning to this clonotype: This may be a read error: a much more frequent sequence differs by one nucleotide. The gene calls are TRBV11-3 and TRBJ2-1; 11 nucleotides match TRBD2. The length of the CDR3 is 15 residues. The V gene's germline CDR1 is SGHNT and CDR2 YENEEA. With 5 bases clipped from V and 4 bases from J, the junction kept 4 bases outside the gene matches. CDR3: CASSTGLAEYNEQFF. The DNA for the CDR3 is TGTGCCAGCAGCACGGGACTAGCGGAGTACAATGAGCAGTTCTTC.

This clonotype was found a few times. The CDR3 loop reads CAISEAGTSVGGEQYF. CDR3 nucleotides: TGTGCCATCAGTGAGGCCGGGACTAGCGTGGGGGGTGAGCAGTACTTC. The gene calls are TRBV10-3 and TRBJ2-7; TRBD2 agrees at 10 bases. Germline V gene data show CDR1 as ENHRY and CDR2 as SYGVKD. V was pared by 2 bases and J by 7 bases, with 11 bases of the junction left unmatched. This CDR3 is 16 amino acids long.

Only a few counts were recorded for this clonotype. Relative to the germline gene, one junction end is altered; a read error may explain this. V gene TRBV7-7 combines with J gene TRBJ2-1; D tentatively reads TRBD1 or TRBD2 (6 bases each). From germline, CDR1 is SSHAT and CDR2 FNYEAQ (reference sequence). This CDR3 is built from 14 residues. CDR3 sequence: CASSLKGGNNEQFF. The CDR3 DNA is TGTGCTAGCAGCTTAAAAGGGGGGAACAATGAGCAGTTCTTC.

The genes are TRBV7-9 and TRBJ2-7, with D unclear. Per the germline V gene, CDR1 is SEHNR and CDR2 is FQNEAQ (reference sequence). The ends were cut back, 3 bases at V and 2 bases at J, with 8 bases in the middle. This CDR3 has 13 amino acids. For the CDR3, the DNA is TGTGCCAGCAGCTTTCAGGCGACCTACGAGCAGTACTTC. This translates into CASSFQATYEQYF.

This clonotype was counted a few times. The chain joins TRBV2 to TRBJ2-7; 7 bases map to TRBD1. Looked up from germline, CDR1 is SNHLY and CDR2 is FYNNEI. J lost 1 base, V lost 6 bases, and 6 bases had no gene match. The CDR3 consists of 14 residues. The CDR3 spells CASRFRGQSYEQYF. The CDR3 DNA follows: TGTGCCAGCAGATTTCGGGGACAGTCCTACGAGCAGTACTTC.

In its sample, this clonotype was seen a few times. The chain combines TRBV20-1 with TRBJ1-1, with D unclear. CDR3 size: 12 residues. V lost 4 bases, J lost 1 base, and 7 bases lay in between. Germline V gives CDR1 DFQATT, CDR2 SNEGSKA (reference sequence). CDR3 in amino acids: CSATRPNTEAFF. The CDR3 DNA is TGCAGTGCTACTCGACCGAACACTGAAGCTTTCTTT.

This clonotype showed up many times. The CDR3 DNA follows: TGCAGTGCTAGAGATCGGCAGATTCGAGAGACCCAGTACTTC. Translated: CSARDRQIRETQYF. The chain employs TRBV20-1 and TRBJ2-5, with D unresolved. Per germline, CDR1 DFQATT and CDR2 SNEGSKA (reference sequence). Deletions cut 0 bases from V and 4 bases from J, with 12 bases between. CDR3 length: 14 residues.

The chain links TRBV27 to TRBJ2-2; D gene uncertain. Germline CDR1 MNHEY, CDR2 SMNVEV (reference sequence). The ends were cut back, 5 bases at V and 1 base at J, with 14 bases in the middle. The CDR3 sequence is 16 residues long. CDR3 DNA: TGTGCCAGCAGTCCCCGACTCTTAGGGAACACCGGGGAGCTGTTTTTT. It encodes CASSPRLLGNTGELFF.

The chain carries TRBV11-2 and TRBJ2-7, with a possible D match to TRBD2 (7 bases). CDR1 SGHAT and CDR2 FQNNGV come from the germline V gene. The CDR3 length is 17 residues. V was trimmed by 4 bases and J by 1 base, leaving 20 bases between them. The CDR3 sequence is CASSSLREGGASYEQYF. For the CDR3, the DNA is TGTGCCAGCAGCTCTTTAAGGGAGGGGGGCGCTTCCTACGAGCAGTACTTC.

This clonotype turned up a few times. The chain joins TRBV11-1 to TRBJ2-7, with D perhaps TRBD1 (6 bases). The V and J ends lost 5 bases and 4 bases respectively, with 30 bases between them. CDR3 size: 19 residues. Germline-derived CDR1 and CDR2 are SGHAT and FQDESV (reference sequence). The CDR3: CASSPLETTTRTASYEQYF. DNA of the CDR3: TGTGCCAGCAGCCCTCTCGAAACTACAACTCGGACAGCTTCTTACGAGCAGTACTTC.

This clonotype occurred a few times. V usage is TRBV6-1 and J usage is TRBJ2-7; D is undetermined. The CDR3 loop spans 14 amino acids. Germline lookup yields CDR1 MNHNS and CDR2 SASEGT. The germline V and J ends were trimmed by 3 bases and 3 bases, with 12 bases remaining between them. The CDR3 region is CASSEESVIYEQYF. The CDR3 nucleotides are TGTGCCAGCAGTGAGGAGAGCGTAATCTACGAGCAGTACTTC.